These 15 T cell receptor beta chains came from one sample sequenced in a study of CD8 T cells in ankylosing spondylitis. TCRdb ran MiXCR on the 5' RACE reads and lists one entry per CDR3 protein. The sample shows about 160,000 distinct CDR3 sequences, roughly 10% of them seen only once. The sequenced sample was blood, either unsorted or a sorted T cell fraction (not recorded which). The receptors were gathered from a female donor with ankylosing spondylitis or in good health (not recorded which).

This clonotype came up many times. This chain links TRBV7-9 with TRBJ1-1; no clear D gene. With 1 base removed from V and 5 bases from J, the gap between germline ends came to 11 bases. The CDR3 sequence is 14 residues long. Germline V lookup: CDR1 SEHNR, CDR2 FQNEAQ (reference sequence). In nucleotides, the CDR3 is TGTGCCAGCAGCTTAGTCTTGGAGGGTACTGAAGCTTTCTTT. As protein: CASSLVLEGTEAFF.

This clonotype was counted ten times or more. This chain links TRBV7-9 with TRBJ2-1; D gene ambiguous. The CDR3 loop spans 13 amino acids. Germline V gene lookup returns CDR1 SEHNR and CDR2 FQNEAQ (reference sequence). With 1 base removed from V and 7 bases from J, the gap between germline ends came to 8 bases. CDR3 residues: CASSLDSGNEQFF. The CDR3 DNA reads as TGTGCCAGCAGCTTAGACAGTGGGAATGAGCAGTTCTTC.

The sample holds a few counts of this clonotype. The rearrangement uses TRBV27 and TRBJ1-1; D not certain. Germline V gives CDR1 MNHEY, CDR2 SMNVEV (reference sequence). The germline V and J ends were trimmed by 9 bases and 11 bases, with 19 bases remaining between them. The CDR3 has 12 amino acids. CDR3 residues: CASYDIRLKAFF. The CDR3 nucleotides read TGTGCCAGTTACGATATACGGCTTAAGGCTTTCTTT.

CDR3 amino acids: CASSLDRGKETQYF. The CDR3 nucleotides read TGTGCCAGCAGCTTAGACAGGGGGAAAGAGACCCAGTACTTC. V and J are TRBV7-9 and TRBJ2-5; 8 nucleotides agree with TRBD1. After removal of 1 base from V and 3 bases from J, the junction contained 1 base not matched to a gene. The CDR3 runs 14 residues. CDR1 SEHNR and CDR2 FQNEAQ come from the germline V gene (reference sequence).

V usage is TRBV9 and J usage is TRBJ2-5, with D possibly being TRBD2 (5 bases). V lost 0 bases, J lost 0 bases, and 9 bases lay in between. This CDR3 has 15 residues. CDR1 is SGDLS, CDR2 YYNGEE, per germline. The CDR3 DNA reads TGTGCCAGCAGCGTAGCTCCGGGGAACCAAGAGACCCAGTACTTC. This codes for CASSVAPGNQETQYF.

V gene TRBV24-1 combines with J gene TRBJ1-2, with D possibly TRBD1 on 5 matching bases. CDR3 length: 14 amino acids. Trimming took off 4 bases at V and 6 bases at J, with 14 bases between the two ends. Germline V gives CDR1 KGHDR, CDR2 SFDVKD. CDR3 nucleotides: TGTGCCACCAGTGACTCCCCGGGACGTAATGGCTACACCTTC. Its protein is CATSDSPGRNGYTF.

The sample holds a few counts of this clonotype. This chain connects TRBV7-8 to TRBJ2-7; TRBD2 is a possible D gene (5 bases). V was clipped by 3 bases and J by 0 bases, with 6 bases between them. Germline loops: CDR1 SGHVS, CDR2 FQNEAQ. This CDR3 is 13 amino acids long. The CDR3 DNA follows: TGTGCCAGCAGCTTTAGCGCCTCCTACGAGCAGTACTTC. It is translated as CASSFSASYEQYF.

This clonotype was observed a handful of times. The chain carries TRBV6-1 and TRBJ2-2; D perhaps matches TRBD2 (6 bases). Between the trimmed V and J ends, which lost 8 bases and 0 bases, there was a span of 25 bases. CDR3 length: 19 amino acids. Germline loops: CDR1 MNHNS, CDR2 SASEGT. Here the CDR3 reads CASLPEGPRTIPNTGELFF. The DNA of the CDR3 is TGTGCCAGCCTTCCGGAGGGTCCGCGAACTATCCCGAACACCGGGGAGCTGTTTTTT.

This chain connects TRBV16 to TRBJ2-3; D unresolved. This CDR3 comprises 13 residues. The germline V gene has CDR1 KGHSY and CDR2 FQNENV. The V end lost 5 bases, the J end lost 2 bases, and 8 bases lay between the germline ends. The CDR3 DNA follows: TGTGCCAGCAGCTACGTGGTCACAGATACGCAGTATTTT. Translation: CASSYVVTDTQYF.

The chain uses TRBV20-1 and TRBJ2-1; a weak D match, TRBD2 (6 bases). CDR1 and CDR2 (germline): DFQATT, SNEGSKA (reference sequence). V gave up 8 bases and J gave up 1 base, with 12 bases separating them. CDR3 length equals 13 residues. Here the CDR3 reads CSWRLASYNEQFF. The CDR3 DNA sequence: TGCAGTTGGAGGCTAGCGTCCTACAATGAGCAGTTCTTC.

This sequence joins TRBV27 and TRBJ1-1; D ambiguous. Germline CDR1 reads MNHEY; CDR2 reads SMNVEV (reference sequence). V was trimmed by 10 bases and J by 7 bases, leaving 13 bases between them. The CDR3 has 11 amino acids. CDR3 bases: TGTGCCACTCGACACGGGATTGAAGCTTTCTTT. Its protein is CATRHGIEAFF.

This clonotype was observed many times. The gene calls are TRBV29-1 and TRBJ2-7; no clear D gene. V lost 0 bases and J lost 3, with 6 bases in between. Germline lookup yields CDR1 SQVTM and CDR2 ANQGSEA. CDR3 length: 12 residues. DNA for the CDR3: TGCAGCGTTGAAGATAACCTCTACGAGCAGTACTTC. This encodes CSVEDNLYEQYF.

The rearrangement joins TRBV4-3 to TRBJ1-1; no clear D. Trimming took off 0 bases at V and 0 bases at J, with 8 bases between the two ends. This CDR3 is 15 amino acids long. The germline V gene has CDR1 LGHNA and CDR2 YSLEER. DNA of the CDR3: TGCGCCAGCAGCCAAGACCGGGAGGTGAACACTGAAGCTTTCTTT. Translation gives CASSQDREVNTEAFF.

This clonotype was detected a few times. The CDR3: CASSLGLGIDNEQFF. In DNA, the CDR3 is TGTGCCAGCAGCTTAGGGCTAGGGATTGACAATGAGCAGTTCTTC. The V and J genes are TRBV11-1 and TRBJ2-1; D is unresolved. The CDR3 is made up of 15 amino acids. Trimming pared 1 base from V and 5 bases from J, leaving 12 bases between. Germline-derived CDR1 and CDR2 are SGHAT and FQDESV (reference sequence).

This clonotype has ten or more counts. The chain is built from TRBV7-9 and TRBJ2-1; D unresolved. Trimming removed 3 bases from V and 8 bases from J, with 8 bases in between. The CDR3 loop spans 12 amino acids. CDR1 is SEHNR and CDR2 is FQNEAQ in the germline V gene (reference sequence). In nucleotides, the CDR3 is TGTGCCAGCAGCTTGAAGGTCTATGAGCAGTTCTTC. Encoded protein: CASSLKVYEQFF.